The 4 T cell receptor beta chains listed next were all sequenced from one sample in a study of identical twins. One entry per CDR3 protein, called by TCRdb with MiXCR from the 5' RACE reads. Altogether 450,000 or so distinct CDR3 sequences are present, approximately 14% being singletons, with the ten largest covering approximately 1%. The same specimen was also included in a second study, on yellow fever vaccine responses in identical twins.

Specimen: CD4+ T cells sorted from blood. These receptors originate from a woman aged 18-35 years in good health.

The table lists this clonotype with a few counts. The rearrangement links TRBV6-1 to TRBJ2-2; possible D gene TRBD2, 6 bases. CDR1 MNHNS and CDR2 SASEGT come from the germline V gene. The CDR3 has 13 residues. V dropped 6 bases and J dropped 2 bases, with 7 bases sitting between them. CDR3 nucleotide sequence: TGTGCCAGCAGGGACTACAACACCGGGGAGCTGTTTTTT. Its protein product is CASRDYNTGELFF.

The V gene is TRBV18, the J gene TRBJ2-2, with TRBD2 matching over 7 bases. CDR1 is KGHSH, CDR2 LQKENI, per germline. V gave up 3 bases and J gave up 4 bases; unmatched junction bases: 14. The CDR3 is 18 residues long. CDR3 DNA sequence: TGTGCCAGCTCACCTTCCGGCGCGGGAGATCATGGCACCGGGGAGCTGTTTTTT. Protein product: CASSPSGAGDHGTGELFF.

The chain is built from TRBV29-1 and TRBJ2-7; 10 nucleotides line up with TRBD2. Germline V CDR1 and CDR2: SQVTM, ANQGSEA. This CDR3 comprises 13 residues. J was trimmed by 6 bases and V by 3 bases; bases with no gene match: 5. In DNA form, the CDR3 reads TGCAGCGTTGAGGGCCTAGCGGGAGCCGAGCAGTACTTC. This sequence encodes CSVEGLAGAEQYF.

The CDR3 DNA is TGTGCCAGCTCACCACCGAATATCCAGGGGATCACAGATACGCAGTATTTT. Encoded protein: CASSPPNIQGITDTQYF. The V gene is TRBV18, the J gene TRBJ2-3; weak D call: TRBD1 (6 bases). From germline, CDR1 is KGHSH and CDR2 LQKENI. Trimming took off 0 bases at V and 2 bases at J, with 15 bases between the two ends. The length of the CDR3 is 17 residues.